The sequence of this TCR beta chain was determined in a study of regulatory T cells in long-lasting Graves disease. This clonotype was counted at least ten times. Its antigen is not identified. Overall study results and limits: Peripheral blood, not thyroid tissue, was the sole material studied. Patients with persistent Graves' had lower TCR diversity than newly diagnosed patients. New patients shared roughly 960 public clonotypes, and persistent patients shared more, with 2,500 to 3,000.

The time point is: persistent/refractory GD, antithyroid drugs over 5 years with positive TRAb. Construction of the TCR library relied on RNA isolated from PBMCs. Staff took roughly 9.1 milliliters of peripheral blood and put it into EDTA tubes. Germline-derived CDR1 and CDR2 are MDHEN and SYDVKM. This CDR3 has 13 amino acids. After removal of 7 bases from V and 2 bases from J, the junction contained 4 bases not matched to a gene. Arm-PCR of CDR3 regions with iRepertoire HTBI primers generated TCR beta libraries. TCRdb itself ran the multiplex PCR reads through MiXCR, one entry per CDR3 protein. The sample carries around 460,000 distinct CDR3 sequences, 20% to 25% recorded once.

V gene TRBV28 combines with J gene TRBJ1-2; 7 nucleotides line up with TRBD1. The starting material was peripheral blood mononuclear cells (PBMCs), obtained when the disease was refractory, from a patient treated with antithyroid drugs. The clonotype originates from a female donor with Graves disease. This CDR3 is CASTVQGNYGYTF. For the CDR3, the DNA is TGTGCCAGCACCGTACAGGGGAACTATGGCTACACCTTC.